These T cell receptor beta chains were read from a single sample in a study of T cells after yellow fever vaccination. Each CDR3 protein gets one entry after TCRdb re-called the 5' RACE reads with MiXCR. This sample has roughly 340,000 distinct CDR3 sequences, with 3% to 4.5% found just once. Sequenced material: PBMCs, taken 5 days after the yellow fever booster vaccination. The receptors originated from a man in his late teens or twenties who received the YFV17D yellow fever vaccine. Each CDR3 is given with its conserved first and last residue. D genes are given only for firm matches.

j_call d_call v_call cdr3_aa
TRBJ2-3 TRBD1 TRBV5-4 CASSLVGTGRDTQYF
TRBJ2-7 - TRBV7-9 CASSFAGAEQYF
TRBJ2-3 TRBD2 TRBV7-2 CASSLGGLAGGITDTQYF
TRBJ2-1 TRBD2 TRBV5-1 CASSSEPRGDNEQFF
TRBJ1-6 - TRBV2 CASTLRGYSPLHF
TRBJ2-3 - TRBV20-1 CSARVSVGTDTQYF
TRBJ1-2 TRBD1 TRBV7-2 CASTSDRGNYGYTF
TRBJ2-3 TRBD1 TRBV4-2 CASSQGSGGASSTDTQYF
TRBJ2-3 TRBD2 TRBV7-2 CASRRGGLRGTDTQYF
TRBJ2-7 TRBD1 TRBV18 CASSPARSGDRGPYF
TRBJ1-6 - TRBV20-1 CSARDGRTFSPLHF
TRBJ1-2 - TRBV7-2 CASSQFYGYTF
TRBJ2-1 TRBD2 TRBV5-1 CASSWGGSAEQFF
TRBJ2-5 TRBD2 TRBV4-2 CASSQDTSGNQETQYF
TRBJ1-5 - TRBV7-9 CASSLDQYNQPQHF
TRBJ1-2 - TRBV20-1 CSATGATYYGYTF
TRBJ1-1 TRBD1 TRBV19 CASSLDRLIGEAFF
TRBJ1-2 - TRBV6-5 CASSYRPPQLTNYGYTF
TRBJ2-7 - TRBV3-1 CASSTARRGYYEQYF
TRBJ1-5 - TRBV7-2 CASSLRRGEGPQHF
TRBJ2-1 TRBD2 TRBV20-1 CSARDSGGGNEQFF
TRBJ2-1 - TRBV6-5 CASSYSTEKLQFF
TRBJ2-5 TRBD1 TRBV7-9 CASSQDRAYQETQYF
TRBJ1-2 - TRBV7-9 CASSLGGGSGYTF
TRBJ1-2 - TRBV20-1 CSARDWGQLYGYTF
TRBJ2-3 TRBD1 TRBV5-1 CASRITGQSSDTQYF
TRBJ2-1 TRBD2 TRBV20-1 CSARDMTGGLLFF
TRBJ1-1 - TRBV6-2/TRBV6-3 CASSWRQNTEAFF
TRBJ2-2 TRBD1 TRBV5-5 CASSPTGGFVGELFF
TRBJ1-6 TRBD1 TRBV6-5 CASSYSATGLPPLHF
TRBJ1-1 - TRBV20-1 CSARVLGRNTEAFF
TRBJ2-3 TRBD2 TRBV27 CASSWGLASGTDTQYF
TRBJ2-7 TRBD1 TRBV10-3 CAISDSGTGVYEQYF
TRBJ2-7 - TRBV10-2 CASSFVRGNEQYF
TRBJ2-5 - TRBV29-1 CSVGPGEETQYF
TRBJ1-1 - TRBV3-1 CASSHHGLVTEAFF
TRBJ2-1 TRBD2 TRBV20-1 CSARDISTSGGYNEQFF
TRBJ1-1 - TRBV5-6 CASSLGPDYTEAFF
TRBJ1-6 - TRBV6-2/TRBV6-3 CASRTPGLLSPLHF
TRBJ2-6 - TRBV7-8 CASSLVGGTGANVLTF
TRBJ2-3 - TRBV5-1 CASSAQGPVDTQYF
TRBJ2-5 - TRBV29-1 CSVFRVQETQYF
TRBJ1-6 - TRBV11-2 CASSPTDNNSPLHF
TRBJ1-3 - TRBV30 CAWSVGGAGSGNTIYF
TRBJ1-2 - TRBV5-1 CASSFETPNYGYTF
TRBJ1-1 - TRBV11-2 CASSSRSRGGGTEAFF
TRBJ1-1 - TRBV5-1 CASRDTTANTEAFF
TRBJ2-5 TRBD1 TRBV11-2 CASSLGRAGGIETQYF